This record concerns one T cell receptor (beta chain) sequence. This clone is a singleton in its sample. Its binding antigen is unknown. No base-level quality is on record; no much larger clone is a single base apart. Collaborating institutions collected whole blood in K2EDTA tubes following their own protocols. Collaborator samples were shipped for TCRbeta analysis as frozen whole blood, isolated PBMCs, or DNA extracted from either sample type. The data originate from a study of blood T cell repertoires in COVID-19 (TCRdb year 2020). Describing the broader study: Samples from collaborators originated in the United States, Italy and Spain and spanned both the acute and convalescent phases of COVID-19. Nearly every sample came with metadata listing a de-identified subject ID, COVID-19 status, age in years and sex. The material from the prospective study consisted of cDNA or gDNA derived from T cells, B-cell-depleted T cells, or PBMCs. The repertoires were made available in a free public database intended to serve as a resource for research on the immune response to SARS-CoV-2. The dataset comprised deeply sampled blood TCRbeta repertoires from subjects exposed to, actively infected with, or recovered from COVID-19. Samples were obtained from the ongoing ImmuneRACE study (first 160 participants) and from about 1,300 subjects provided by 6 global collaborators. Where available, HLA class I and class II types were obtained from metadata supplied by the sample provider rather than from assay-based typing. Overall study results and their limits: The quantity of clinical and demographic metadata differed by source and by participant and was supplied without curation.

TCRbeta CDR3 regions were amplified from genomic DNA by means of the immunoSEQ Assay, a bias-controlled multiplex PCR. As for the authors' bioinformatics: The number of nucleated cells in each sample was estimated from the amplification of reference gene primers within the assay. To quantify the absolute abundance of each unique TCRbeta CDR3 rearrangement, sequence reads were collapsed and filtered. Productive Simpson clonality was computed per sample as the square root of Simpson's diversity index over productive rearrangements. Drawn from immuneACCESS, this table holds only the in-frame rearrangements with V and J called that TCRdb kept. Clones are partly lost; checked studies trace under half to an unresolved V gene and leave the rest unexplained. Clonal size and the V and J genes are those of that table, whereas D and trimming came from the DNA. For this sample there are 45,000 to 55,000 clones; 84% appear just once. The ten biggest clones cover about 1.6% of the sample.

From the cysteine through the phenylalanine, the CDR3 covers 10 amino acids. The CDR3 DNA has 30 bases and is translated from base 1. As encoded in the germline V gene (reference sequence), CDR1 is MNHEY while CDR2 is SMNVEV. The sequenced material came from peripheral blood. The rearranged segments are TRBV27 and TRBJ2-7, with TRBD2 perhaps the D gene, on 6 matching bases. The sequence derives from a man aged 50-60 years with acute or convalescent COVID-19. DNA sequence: TGTGGGAGGGGAGTAAACGAGCAGTACTTC. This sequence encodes CGRGVNEQYF.